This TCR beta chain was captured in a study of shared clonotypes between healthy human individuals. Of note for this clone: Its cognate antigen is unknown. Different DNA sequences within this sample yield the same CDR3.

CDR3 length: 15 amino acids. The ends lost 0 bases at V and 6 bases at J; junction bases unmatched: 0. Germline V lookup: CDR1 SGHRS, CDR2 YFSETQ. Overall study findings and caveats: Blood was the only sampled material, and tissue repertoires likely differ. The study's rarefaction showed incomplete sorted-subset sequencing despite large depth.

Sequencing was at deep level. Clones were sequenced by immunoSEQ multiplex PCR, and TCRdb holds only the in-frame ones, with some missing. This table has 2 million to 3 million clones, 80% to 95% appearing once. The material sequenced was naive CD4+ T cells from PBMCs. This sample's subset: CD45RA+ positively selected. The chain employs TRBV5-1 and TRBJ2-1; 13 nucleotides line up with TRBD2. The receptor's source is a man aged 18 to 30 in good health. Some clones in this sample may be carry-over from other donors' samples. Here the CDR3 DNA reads TGCGCCAGCAGCTTGGGGACTAGCGGGAGCAATGAGCAGTTCTTC. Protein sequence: CASSLGTSGSNEQFF.